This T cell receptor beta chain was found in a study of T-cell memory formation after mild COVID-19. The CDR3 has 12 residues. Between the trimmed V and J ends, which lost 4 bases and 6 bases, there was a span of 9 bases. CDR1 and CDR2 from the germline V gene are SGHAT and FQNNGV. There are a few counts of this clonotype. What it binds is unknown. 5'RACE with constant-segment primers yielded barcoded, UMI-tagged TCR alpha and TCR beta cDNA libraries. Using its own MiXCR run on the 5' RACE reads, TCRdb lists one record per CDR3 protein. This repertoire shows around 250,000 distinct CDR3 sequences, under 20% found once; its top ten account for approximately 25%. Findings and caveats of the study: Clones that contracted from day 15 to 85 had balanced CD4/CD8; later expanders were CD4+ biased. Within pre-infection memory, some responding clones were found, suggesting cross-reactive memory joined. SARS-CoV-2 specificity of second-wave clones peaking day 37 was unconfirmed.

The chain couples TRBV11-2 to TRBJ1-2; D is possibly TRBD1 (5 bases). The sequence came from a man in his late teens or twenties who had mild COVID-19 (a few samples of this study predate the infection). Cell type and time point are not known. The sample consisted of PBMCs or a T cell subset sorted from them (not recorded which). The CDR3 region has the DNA TGTGCCAGCAGCTGGGGGGGGGATGGCTACACCTTC. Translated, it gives CASSWGGDGYTF.